One and the same sample provided the 22 T cell receptor beta chains below, sequenced in a study of CD8 T cells in ankylosing spondylitis. TCRdb re-called the 5' RACE reads with MiXCR, one entry per CDR3 protein. The data hold some 270,000 distinct CDR3 sequences, with approximately 30% observed a single time. Sequences were obtained from blood, either unsorted or a sorted T cell fraction (not recorded which). The origin of the receptors is a male donor with ankylosing spondylitis or in good health (not recorded which).

The chain's CDR3 is CASSLGTGGSAGYTF. DNA of the CDR3: TGTGCCAGCAGTTTAGGGACAGGGGGTTCTGCTGGCTACACCTTC. The chain employs TRBV12-3 or TRBV12-4 and TRBJ1-2, with 10 nucleotides matching TRBD1. With V trimmed by 1 base and J by 7 bases, 6 bases remained unmatched. This CDR3 has 15 amino acids.

This clonotype has more than one count but fewer than ten. The chain has TRBV20-1 and TRBJ1-5; the D is unclear. Deletions cut 1 base from V and 11 bases from J, with 9 bases between. The CDR3 runs to 11 residues. Germline CDR1 reads DFQATT; CDR2 reads SNEGSKA (reference sequence). CDR3 bases: TGCAGTGCTAGAGGTCCATTGACCCAGCATTTT. This translates into CSARGPLTQHF.

This chain joins TRBV10-3 and TRBJ2-1, with D tentatively TRBD2 (5 bases). The germline V and J ends were trimmed by 2 bases and 0 bases, with 11 bases remaining between them. The CDR3 has 16 amino acids. Germline lookup yields CDR1 ENHRY and CDR2 SYGVKD. CDR3 sequence (DNA): TGTGCCATCAGTGAGGGAGGTGGAAGCTCCTACAATGAGCAGTTCTTC. Its protein product is CAISEGGGSSYNEQFF.

V is TRBV11-2 and J is TRBJ2-3; D call uncertain. The germline V gene has CDR1 SGHAT and CDR2 FQNNGV. V was clipped by 7 bases and J by 6 bases, with 11 bases between them. This CDR3 has 12 amino acids. Here the CDR3 reads CASTNIQDTQYF. The DNA of the CDR3 is TGTGCCAGCACCAACATACAGGATACGCAGTATTTT. The whole variable domain, remainder taken from reference TRBV11-2 and TRBJ2-3, is EAGVAQSPRYKIIEKRQSVAFWCNPISGHATLYWYQQILGQGPKLLIQFQNNGVVDDSQLPKDRFSAERLKGVDSTLKIQPAKLEDSAVYLCASTNIQDTQYFGPGTRLTVL.

The V and J genes are TRBV5-1 and TRBJ1-1; TRBD1 might be the D (5 bases). Looked up from germline, CDR1 is SGHRS and CDR2 is YFSETQ. Between the trimmed V and J ends, which lost 5 bases and 0 bases, there was a span of 14 bases. The CDR3 contains 15 residues. The CDR3 coding sequence is TGCGCCAGCAGTGGGGGGATCGCGGTGAACACTGAAGCTTTCTTT. Its translation is CASSGGIAVNTEAFF.

This clonotype was counted between two and nine times. The genes are TRBV12-3 or TRBV12-4 and TRBJ1-3; the D is unclear. Trimming pared 6 bases from V and 0 bases from J, leaving 15 bases between. CDR3 length: 16 amino acids. In DNA form, the CDR3 reads TGTGCCAGCAGACCCCGGACTGCCCTCTCTGGAAACACCATATATTTT. Its translation: CASRPRTALSGNTIYF.

The chain carries TRBV7-9 and TRBJ2-7; D possibly corresponds to TRBD1 (6 bases). With 7 bases removed from V and 5 bases from J, the gap between germline ends came to 15 bases. The CDR3 loop spans 13 amino acids. Per germline, CDR1 SEHNR and CDR2 FQNEAQ (reference sequence). CDR3 region: CASNPRGRHEQYF. In DNA, the CDR3 is TGTGCCAGCAACCCCAGGGGTAGACACGAGCAGTACTTC.

The V gene is TRBV20-1, the J gene TRBJ1-2; possible D gene TRBD1, 6 bases. This CDR3 is built from 12 residues. The V end lost 5 bases, the J end lost 5 bases, and 12 bases lay between the germline ends. Germline CDR1 is DFQATT and CDR2 is SNEGSKA (reference sequence). The CDR3 spells CSASTGFYGYTF. The CDR3 nucleotides are TGCAGTGCTTCAACAGGGTTTTATGGCTACACCTTC.

This clonotype has a handful of counts. The genes are TRBV20-1 and TRBJ2-5; D possibly corresponds to TRBD2 (5 bases). The CDR3 extends over 13 amino acids. V shed 0 bases and J shed 4 bases, with 9 bases lying between them. The germline V gene encodes CDR1 DFQATT and CDR2 SNEGSKA (reference sequence). CDR3 residues: CSARELVRETQYF. The CDR3 DNA follows: TGCAGTGCTAGAGAACTAGTCAGAGAGACCCAGTACTTC.

This clonotype was seen a handful of times. The rearrangement uses TRBV6-5 and TRBJ2-7, with D maybe TRBD1 (5 bases). CDR3 length: 16 residues. V was shortened by 0 bases and J by 4 bases, with 16 bases between the two germline ends. Germline CDR1 reads MNHEY; CDR2 reads SVGAGI. CDR3: CASSYSGKGQAYEQYF. The CDR3, as DNA: TGTGCCAGCAGTTACTCGGGGAAGGGGCAAGCTTACGAGCAGTACTTC.

A single count supports this clonotype. The V and J genes are TRBV27 and TRBJ2-7; D gene unclear. Germline V gene lookup returns CDR1 MNHEY and CDR2 SMNVEV (reference sequence). There are 15 residues in the CDR3. V lost 3 bases and J lost 3, with 15 bases in between. The CDR3 region is CASSLPAHWVYEQYF. CDR3 nucleotides: TGTGCCAGCAGTTTGCCAGCCCACTGGGTCTACGAGCAGTACTTC.

The V gene is TRBV20-1, the J gene TRBJ2-5; D tentatively reads TRBD1 or TRBD2 (6 bases each). The length of the CDR3 is 15 residues. Trimming stripped 2 bases from V and 2 bases from J, with 15 bases between. Germline CDR1 is DFQATT and CDR2 is SNEGSKA (reference sequence). The CDR3 nucleotides read TGCAGTGCTAGAACTTCCCGGGGGCATCAAGAGACCCAGTACTTC. It translates to CSARTSRGHQETQYF.

The rearrangement links TRBV12-3 or TRBV12-4 to TRBJ2-3, with D possibly being TRBD1 or TRBD2 (5 bases each). V gave up 5 bases and J gave up 1 base, with 16 bases separating them. CDR3 length equals 16 residues. CDR3 sequence: CASSDTLGRGTDTQYF. CDR3 coding DNA: TGTGCCAGCAGTGATACCTTGGGACGGGGCACAGATACGCAGTATTTT.

The rearrangement joins TRBV12-3 or TRBV12-4 to TRBJ1-4; D is uncertain. The CDR3 covers 16 residues. Trimming shortened V by 5 bases and J by 0 bases, and 13 bases separated the two germline ends. For the CDR3, the DNA is TGTGCCAGCAGTAAGAGCGAGGGTGCAACTAATGAAAAACTGTTTTTT. This sequence encodes CASSKSEGATNEKLFF.

The rearrangement links TRBV29-1 to TRBJ2-7; D might be TRBD1 (6 bases). The CDR3 contains 14 residues. Germline V lookup: CDR1 SQVTM, CDR2 ANQGSEA. The V and J ends lost 7 bases and 2 bases respectively, with 18 bases between them. The CDR3 protein is CSGKDRDKPYEQYF. CDR3 nucleotide sequence: TGCAGCGGAAAAGATCGGGACAAACCCTACGAGCAGTACTTC.

This clonotype was observed a few times. CDR3 sequence (DNA): TGCGCCAGCAGCTCGGGACAGTTAAAAACAGATACGCAGTATTTT. Residues: CASSSGQLKTDTQYF. The chain is built from TRBV10-1 and TRBJ2-3, with 7 bases aligning to TRBD1. Germline loops: CDR1 WNHNN, CDR2 SYGVQD (reference sequence). The CDR3 runs to 15 residues. V dropped 6 bases and J dropped 3; count of bases not matched to a gene: 9.

This chain connects TRBV7-9 to TRBJ2-1; D remains unclear. Germline V gene sequence: CDR1 SEHNR, CDR2 FQNEAQ (reference sequence). Trimming removed 7 bases from V and 0 bases from J, with 13 bases in between. The length of the CDR3 is 15 residues. The CDR3 reads CASTPPRASYNEQFF. DNA for the CDR3: TGTGCCAGCACTCCACCCCGGGCCTCCTACAATGAGCAGTTCTTC.

This sequence joins TRBV20-1 and TRBJ2-2, with 8 bases fitting TRBD2. Per germline, CDR1 DFQATT and CDR2 SNEGSKA (reference sequence). The length of the CDR3 is 16 residues. The V and J ends lost 0 bases and 2 bases, in that order; junction bases with no gene match: 5. In DNA form, the CDR3 reads TGCAGTGCTAGAGAGTGGGCGGGGGGTAACACCGGGGAGCTGTTTTTT. Translation gives CSAREWAGGNTGELFF.

The chain recombines TRBV6-6 with TRBJ1-6; D is perhaps TRBD1 (6 bases). CDR1 is MNHNY and CDR2 is SVGAGI in the germline V gene (reference sequence). The V and J ends lost 10 bases and 7 bases respectively, with 14 bases between them. The length of the CDR3 is 13 residues. This CDR3 reads CATGDTQNSPLHF. The CDR3 bases are TGTGCCACCGGGGACACACAGAATTCACCCCTCCACTTT.

The rearrangement joins TRBV10-2 to TRBJ2-2; 9 positions match TRBD2. The CDR3 has 14 amino acids. With 6 bases clipped from V and 6 bases from J, the junction kept 5 bases outside the gene matches. The germline gives CDR1 WSHSY, CDR2 SAAADI. The CDR3 loop is CASSLAGRAGELFF. The CDR3 nucleotides read TGCGCCAGCAGCCTAGCGGGGCGGGCCGGGGAGCTGTTTTTT.

The rearrangement links TRBV20-1 to TRBJ2-3, with 7 bases that match TRBD2. The CDR3 loop spans 14 amino acids. V lost 6 bases to trimming and J lost 3 bases; unmatched junction nucleotides: 9. Per germline, CDR1 DFQATT and CDR2 SNEGSKA (reference sequence). The CDR3 DNA reads as TGCAGTGCAAGACCCGGGGGGAAAACAGATACGCAGTATTTT. Protein product: CSARPGGKTDTQYF.

This clonotype was recorded many times. The rearrangement joins TRBV20-1 to TRBJ1-5; tentatively, D is TRBD1 (5 bases). This CDR3 comprises 12 residues. Germline V gene data show CDR1 as DFQATT and CDR2 as SNEGSKA (reference sequence). The V end lost 6 bases, the J end lost 4 bases, and 10 bases lay between the germline ends. The DNA of the CDR3 is TGCAGTGCCGGCGGGGGGAATCAGCCCCAGCATTTT. Translated, it gives CSAGGGNQPQHF.